A single sample is the source of the 13 T cell receptor beta chains below, sequenced in a study of T cell clonality in common variable immunodeficiency. Study results and limitations: Reportedly, TCR beta sequences from common variable immunodeficiency showed fewer deletions and N-nucleotide insertions.

No antigen has been assigned to these receptors. This table comes from immunoSEQ multiplex PCR, and its TCRdb copy is limited to in-frame clones, with some not included. The sample shows roughly 20,000 clones, no singletons; the ten largest hold approximately 2.6%. Source material: peripheral blood mononuclear cells. The receptor set was obtained from a human donor with common variable immunodeficiency.

This clone has a handful of counts. Coverage ceases 3 residues before the CDR3 finishes, and the germline J gene fills in the end. The rearrangement uses TRBV19 and TRBJ1-4; the D is unclear. The ends were cut back, 0 bases at V and 8 bases at J, with 13 bases in the middle. The CDR3 runs to 15 residues. Germline V gene lookup returns CDR1 LNHDA and CDR2 SQIVND (reference sequence). The CDR3 loop is CASSIEMRSFEKLFF. The DNA read from the CDR3 is TGTGCCAGTAGTATAGAAATGAGGTCCTTCGAAAAA.

In the case of this clone: Sequencing ends 3 residues short of the CDR3 end; the germline J gene provides the rest. This chain uses TRBV2 with TRBJ1-5, with a weak D call TRBD1 (5 bases). CDR3 length: 15 residues. V was trimmed by 7 bases and J by 1 base, leaving 14 bases between them. Germline CDR1 reads SNHLY; CDR2 reads FYNNEI. The part of the CDR3 DNA that was read is TGTGCCAGCACAGACAAGGGGTTGAGCAATCAGCCC. Residues: CASTDKGLSNQP. The whole CDR3 sequence is CASTDKGLSNQPQHF. Full variable domain (outside the CDR3, taken from reference TRBV2 and TRBJ1-5): EPEVTQTPSHQVTQMGQEVILRCVPISNHLYFYWYRQILGQKVEFLVSFYNNEISEKSEIFDDQFSVERPDGSNFTLKIRSTKLEDSAMYFCASTDKGLSNQPQHFGDGTRLSIL.

Only a few counts were recorded for this clone. The sequence runs out 3 residues before the end of the CDR3; the remainder is reconstructed from the germline J gene. The chain uses TRBV7-9 and TRBJ2-1, with 7 bases fitting TRBD2. Trimming at V came to 6 bases and at J to 8 bases, leaving 10 bases not matched to a gene. The CDR3 totals 14 residues. Germline V CDR1 and CDR2: SEHNR, FQNEAQ (reference sequence). The sequenced CDR3 bases are TGTGCCAGCAGTCCGGGACTATCAGTCGATGAG. This gives the protein CASSPGLSVDE. The entire CDR3 reads CASSPGLSVDEQFF.

This clone was detected a few times. Read sequence stops 3 residues before the CDR3 end, and the germline J gene provides the missing end. V and J are TRBV13 and TRBJ2-3; D is perhaps TRBD2 (5 bases). V was trimmed by 2 bases and J by 2 bases, leaving 11 bases between them. Germline lookup yields CDR1 PRHDT and CDR2 FYEKMQ (reference sequence). The CDR3 loop spans 15 amino acids. CDR3 loop: CASSLKAENTDTQYF. Incomplete CDR3 DNA: TGTGCCAGCAGCTTAAAAGCGGAAAACACAGATACG.

This clone was seen a handful of times. The read terminates 3 residues ahead of where the CDR3 ends, so the germline J gene completes it. The rearrangement joins TRBV18 to TRBJ2-3; TRBD2 aligns across 7 bases. J lost 5 bases, V lost 0 bases, and 11 bases had no gene match. CDR3 size: 17 residues. Germline V gene sequence: CDR1 KGHSH, CDR2 LQKENI. Partial CDR3 DNA: TGTGCCAGCTCACCACCATCGGGGAGGGCCGGGGTAGATACG. This codes for CASSPPSGRAGVDT. The full CDR3 sequence reads CASSPPSGRAGVDTQYF.

This clone was seen a few times. CDR3 region: CASSLGLAGEQYF. The CDR3 DNA, read in part, is TGTGCCAGCAGCCTGGGACTAGCAGGCGAG. The genes are TRBV7-2 and TRBJ2-7; 9 positions agree with TRBD2. With the read ending 3 residues before the CDR3 end, the germline J gene is used to fill in that end. Germline V gene lookup returns CDR1 SGHTA and CDR2 FQGNSA. The CDR3 covers 13 residues. After removal of 5 bases from V and 6 bases from J, the junction contained 5 bases not matched to a gene.

This clone was seen a few times. The read falls 3 residues short of the CDR3 end, and the missing part is taken from the germline J gene. The V call is TRBV7-9, the J call TRBJ1-4; 8 nucleotides match TRBD1. J lost 8 bases, V lost 5 bases, and 7 bases had no gene match. Germline lookup yields CDR1 SEHNR and CDR2 FQNEAQ (reference sequence). The CDR3 extends over 14 amino acids. The CDR3 is CASSEQTGAEKLFF. The sequenced CDR3 bases are TGTGCCAGCAGCGAGCAGACAGGGGCCGAAAAA.

Concerning this clone: The CDR3 end is not reached by the read, which stops 3 residues before it; the germline J gene fills it in. The chain employs TRBV18 and TRBJ2-1, with 11 positions matching TRBD2. Germline V gene lookup returns CDR1 KGHSH and CDR2 LQKENI. With 3 bases clipped from V and 2 bases from J, the junction kept 6 bases outside the gene matches. This CDR3 comprises 17 residues. The part of the CDR3 DNA that was read is TGTGCCAGCTCACCGTTACTAGCGGGAGCAACCTACAATGAG. Its protein is CASSPLLAGATYNE. The complete CDR3 protein is CASSPLLAGATYNEQFF. The whole variable domain, remainder taken from reference TRBV18 and TRBJ2-1, is NAGVMQNPRHLVRRRGQEARLRCSPMKGHSHVYWYRQLPEEGLKFMVYLQKENIIDESGMPKERFSAEFPKEGPSILRIQQVVRGDSAAYFCASSPLLAGATYNEQFFGPGTRLTVL.

This clone was picked up a small number of times. The read ends 3 residues before the CDR3 terminus; that terminus is restored from the germline J gene. The V and J genes are TRBV19 and TRBJ2-5; no clear D. The germline gives CDR1 LNHDA, CDR2 SQIVND (reference sequence). V was pared by 3 bases and J by 4 bases, with 9 bases between. This CDR3 is built from 13 residues. The part of the CDR3 DNA that was read is TGTGCCAGTAGTATGTCGGGTGTAGAGACC. Translated: CASSMSGVET. The CDR3 in its entirety is CASSMSGVETQYF.

A word on this clone: Read data end 3 residues before the CDR3 end; the end is taken from the germline J gene. The rearrangement links TRBV7-9 to TRBJ2-2, with TRBD1 identical over 8 bases. CDR1 and CDR2 (germline): SEHNR, FQNEAQ (reference sequence). The J segment lost 5 bases and the V segment lost 4 bases, leaving 6 bases of the junction unmatched. The CDR3 runs 15 residues. Partial CDR3 DNA: TGTGCCAGCAGCTCGCAGGGGGCGCGAACCGGGGAG. Its protein product is CASSSQGARTGE. The CDR3 as a whole reads CASSSQGARTGELFF.

In its sample, this clone was seen a few times. The missing CDR3 end, 3 residues past where the read stops, is filled in from the germline J gene. The chain recombines TRBV7-2 with TRBJ2-1; the D is unclear. This CDR3 is 13 amino acids long. The V end lost 6 bases, the J end lost 2 bases, and 8 bases lay between the germline ends. Germline values: CDR1 SGHTA, CDR2 FQGNSA. CDR3 amino acids: CASRIAAYNEQFF. Incomplete CDR3 DNA: TGTGCCAGCAGAATAGCAGCCTACAATGAG.

A few counts support this clone. The CDR3 end is not reached by the read, which stops 3 residues before it; the germline J gene fills it in. The chain recombines TRBV18 with TRBJ2-6, with TRBD1 as a possible D gene (5 bases). The germline V gene encodes CDR1 KGHSH and CDR2 LQKENI. The V end lost 4 bases, the J end lost 0 bases, and 7 bases lay between the germline ends. The CDR3 covers 15 residues. The CDR3: CASSLDNSGANVLTF. CDR3 bases read: TGTGCCAGCTCACTGGACAACTCTGGGGCCAACGTC.

In its sample, this clone is medium-sized. The read stops 3 residues short of the end of the CDR3; the missing end is completed from the germline J gene. This chain links TRBV29-1 with TRBJ2-3, with TRBD2 identical over 9 bases. The CDR3 is 13 amino acids. J was trimmed by 4 bases and V by 4 bases; bases with no gene match: 3. CDR1 is SQVTM and CDR2 is ANQGSEA in the germline V gene. CDR3 loop: CSVVKREADTQYF. Partial CDR3 DNA: TGCAGCGTTGTGAAGCGGGAGGCAGATACG.